Listed here are 7 T cell receptor beta chains from one sample, sequenced in a study of vaccination and CD4 T cells after COVID-19. Regarding treatment: roughly 10-day PBMC culture with coronavirus spike peptide pools or control peptides (ViraFEST assay). These TCRs are of unknown antigen specificity. Scientists ran DNA taken from cultured CD4+ T cells through the Oncomine TCR Beta short-read assay for sequencing. TCRdb ran MiXCR on the PCR reads and lists one entry per CDR3 protein. The sample lists about 15,000 distinct CDR3 sequences, about 48% occurring once. The sample consisted of CD4+ T cells from blood, cultured in vitro, taken before SARS-CoV-2 vaccination. The receptors were sampled from a human donor who had recovered from COVID-19.

This clonotype was found a few times. The genes are TRBV11-3 and TRBJ2-5, with 8 nucleotides matching TRBD2. Germline lookup yields CDR1 SGHNT and CDR2 YENEEA. The V segment lost 2 bases and the J segment 5 bases; nucleotides outside the gene matches: 7. This CDR3 is 15 amino acids long. CDR3 loop: CASSLLGRGAETQYF. The CDR3 region has the DNA TGTGCCAGCAGCTTATTGGGGCGGGGGGCGGAGACCCAGTACTTC. Using reference TRBV11-3 and TRBJ2-5 for the parts outside the CDR3, the full variable domain is EAGVVQSPRYKIIEKKQPVAFWCNPISGHNTLYWYLQNLGQGPELLIRYENEEAVDDSQLPKDRFSAERLKGVDSTLKIQPAELGDSAVYLCASSLLGRGAETQYFGPGTRLLVL.

This clonotype appeared a few times. The V and J genes are TRBV11-3 and TRBJ1-2; no reliable D call. The germline CDR1 and CDR2 sequences are SGHNT and YENEEA. Trimming took 3 bases from V and 2 from J, leaving 7 bases between them. The CDR3 covers 13 residues. The CDR3 here is CASSLGRNYGYTF. CDR3 coding DNA: TGTGCCAGCAGCTTGGGCAGGAACTATGGCTACACCTTC.

This chain links TRBV6-1 with TRBJ2-2, with 9 bases matching TRBD1. CDR1 is MNHNS, CDR2 SASEGT, per germline. The CDR3 extends over 16 amino acids. The J segment lost 6 bases and the V segment lost 6 bases, leaving 11 bases of the junction unmatched. CDR3 residues: CASSRRTGAWAGELFF. The CDR3 bases are TGTGCCAGCAGCCGCAGGACAGGGGCGTGGGCCGGGGAGCTGTTTTTT.

The chain carries TRBV20-1 and TRBJ2-3; D is possibly TRBD2 (5 bases). CDR3 length equals 13 residues. Trimming cost V 3 bases and J 6 bases, with 13 bases left between them. Per the germline V gene, CDR1 is DFQATT and CDR2 is SNEGSKA (reference sequence). In nucleotides, the CDR3 is TGCAGTGCTAGGGTGGGAGTGTCCGATACGCAGTATTTT. This codes for CSARVGVSDTQYF.

The gene calls are TRBV19 and TRBJ2-3; a possible D gene is TRBD2 (5 bases). CDR1 is LNHDA and CDR2 is SQIVND in the germline V gene (reference sequence). The CDR3 contains 13 residues. The ends were cut back, 7 bases at V and 6 bases at J, with 14 bases in the middle. The CDR3 loop is CASTHWSGDTQYF. As DNA, the CDR3 is TGTGCCAGTACCCACTGGTCGGGGGATACGCAGTATTTT.

This clonotype was seen only a few times. This chain uses TRBV24-1 with TRBJ2-3; possibly TRBD1 or TRBD2 for D (5 bases each). V gave up 6 bases and J gave up 9 bases, with 9 bases separating them. The CDR3 has 11 residues. From germline, CDR1 is KGHDR and CDR2 SFDVKD. CDR3: CATSSGPTQYF. CDR3 bases: TGTGCCACCAGTTCGGGGCCCACGCAGTATTTT.

Judged by abundance, this clonotype is medium-sized. The genes are TRBV20-1 and TRBJ2-2, with D unclear. Trimming took 0 bases from V and 7 from J, leaving 9 bases between them. The CDR3 loop spans 13 amino acids. The germline V gene has CDR1 DFQATT and CDR2 SNEGSKA (reference sequence). The CDR3 loop is CSARDPMGGELFF. The DNA for the CDR3 is TGCAGTGCTAGAGATCCAATGGGCGGGGAGCTGTTTTTT.